This T cell receptor (beta chain) appears in the sequencing data of a study of T cell responses to AZD1222 COVID-19 vaccine. V was trimmed by 0 bases and J by 3 bases, leaving 12 bases between them. This CDR3 comprises 15 residues. Germline CDR1 reads SGHRS; CDR2 reads YFSETQ. General observations from the study: White British donors predominated, females outnumbered males, and clonal diversity was possibly underestimated. Spike was spanned by vaccine-associated CD4 TCRs, with dominance at 160-218 and 743-854.

A note on this clone: Its specificity is not known.

Sequencing used immunoSEQ multiplex PCR; TCRdb keeps in-frame clones, though not all of them. The sample records about 89,000 clones, roughly 90% being singletons. This receptor was identified in an adult who received the AZD1222 COVID-19 vaccine. The V gene is TRBV5-1, the J gene TRBJ1-2; D is unresolved. The sample was peripheral blood, taken 28 days after the second AZD1222 dose. In nucleotides, the CDR3 is TGCGCCAGCAGCTTGGATGGCAGGATTGACTATGGCTACACCTTC. This encodes CASSLDGRIDYGYTF.